A selection of T cell receptor beta chains follows, all from one sample in a study of T cell repertoires in cytomegalovirus infection. One entry per CDR3 protein results from TCRdb running MiXCR on the reads. This table has approximately 500,000 distinct CDR3 sequences, roughly 34% appearing once. These receptors have no known antigen. The sample here was cultured PBMCs, taken from culture after CMV antigen stimulation. These receptors were taken from a human donor in good health (CMV status not recorded). Some clones in this sample may be carry-over from other donors' samples. CDR3s include the opening cysteine and the closing phenylalanine or tryptophan. A D gene is named only where the DNA matches it firmly. A clone size is listed for some rows: how often the clone was seen (once, few, many), or a class if it is expanded.

>TRBV6-2/TRBV6-3|TRBJ2-2|TRBD1|few
TGTGCCAGCAGTTCCCCGGGACAGGGGAACACCGGGGAGCTGTTTTTT
CASSSPGQGNTGELFF
>TRBV6-5|TRBJ2-7|TRBD1|few
TGTGCCAGCAGCCGGGACAGACAGATTTACGAGCAGTACTTC
CASSRDRQIYEQYF
>TRBV14|TRBJ2-3|TRBD2|NA
TGTGCCAGCAGCCAAGGACTAGCGGGCTTCACAGATACGCAGTATTTT
CASSQGLAGFTDTQYF
>TRBV29-1|TRBJ2-5|NA|NA
TGCAGCGTTGAGTGGCTAGTGGGGAGGACCCAGTACTTC
CSVEWLVGRTQYF
>TRBV11-2|TRBJ1-2|NA|NA
TGTGCCAGCAGCTTAGATGGCAAGTCGTATGGCTACACCTTC
CASSLDGKSYGYTF
>TRBV6-1|TRBJ2-2|NA|few
TGTGCCAGCAGTGAAGCAGGGGCCGGGGAGCTGTTTTTT
CASSEAGAGELFF
>TRBV4-1|TRBJ1-2|NA|NA
TGCGCCAGCAGCCCCGGACATTACGGCTACACCTTC
CASSPGHYGYTF
>TRBV28|TRBJ2-5|NA|NA
TGTGCCAGCAGTTTATTCGGGACGGCAGAGACCCAGTACTTC
CASSLFGTAETQYF
>TRBV6-1|TRBJ2-2|NA|few
TGTGCCAGCCATACTCCCCCCCCCAGACCCGGGGAGCTGTTTTTT
CASHTPPPRPGELFF
>TRBV7-2|TRBJ1-1|NA|many
TGTGCCAGCAGCAACACAGGGAGGGCCACTGAAGCTTTCTTT
CASSNTGRATEAFF
>TRBV5-4|TRBJ2-1|NA|NA
TGTGCCAGCAGCAGGGGGACGGGACAAGGTGTTCTCGGTACCTACAATGAGCAGTTCTTC
CASSRGTGQGVLGTYNEQFF
>TRBV6-6|TRBJ1-5|NA|few
TGTGCCAGCAGTTATTTTCGTCGATCTCAACCCGAAGTGGGTCAGCCCCAGCATTTT
CASSYFRRSQPEVGQPQHF
>TRBV27|TRBJ2-1|NA|NA
TGTGCCAGCAGGAGACTAGGGTACAATGAGCAGTTCTTC
CASRRLGYNEQFF
>TRBV19|TRBJ1-1|NA|few
TGTGCCAGTAGTATAACAGGCATGAACACTGAAGCTTTCTTT
CASSITGMNTEAFF
>TRBV20-1|TRBJ2-6|NA|few
TGCAGTGCTAGACGGGACGATGGGGCCAACGTCCTGACTTTC
CSARRDDGANVLTF
>TRBV2|TRBJ1-5|TRBD1|NA
TGTGCCAGCAGTGTTGGGGACAGGGATGGGGATCAGCCCCAGCATTTT
CASSVGDRDGDQPQHF
>TRBV7-2|TRBJ1-4|NA|many
TGTGCCAGCAGCTTAGGGACAGATATCAATGAAAAACTGTTTTTT
CASSLGTDINEKLFF
>TRBV4-3|TRBJ2-3|NA|few
TGCGCCAGCAGCCAAGATTTGCGGTGGGGCACAGATACGCAGTATTTT
CASSQDLRWGTDTQYF
>TRBV19|TRBJ2-1|TRBD2|NA
TGTGCCAGTAGTATTACGGGACTAGCGGGAGGTGTTCAGTTCTTC
CASSITGLAGGVQFF
>TRBV7-3|TRBJ2-1|TRBD2|few
TGTGCCAGCAGCTCGCGCGGGAGGGCCGATGAGCAGTTCTTC
CASSSRGRADEQFF
>TRBV7-2|TRBJ2-1|NA|many
TGTGCCAGCAGCCCAGGGGCGCCTCAGGGAGTAAACAATGAGCAGTTCTTC
CASSPGAPQGVNNEQFF
>TRBV6-2/TRBV6-3|TRBJ2-1|TRBD2|few
TGTGCCAGCAGTAAGGCCCTAGCGGTCTTGGGGTACAATGAGCAGTTCTTC
CASSKALAVLGYNEQFF
>TRBV6-2/TRBV6-3|TRBJ2-3|TRBD2|few
TGTGCCAGCAGTTACGCGACTAGCGGGAATCCAGATACGCAGTATTTT
CASSYATSGNPDTQYF
>TRBV7-2|TRBJ2-3|NA|many
TGTGCCAGCAGCTCCCTCCAGGATACGCAGTATTTT
CASSSLQDTQYF
>TRBV7-2|TRBJ1-1|NA|many
TGTGCCAGCAGCTTTAATCCGGGTAACACTGAAGCTTTCTTT
CASSFNPGNTEAFF
>TRBV4-2|TRBJ2-2|TRBD1|NA
TGTGCCAGCAGCCAAGATAGGACAGGGGAGAGTATCGGGGAGCTGTTTTTT
CASSQDRTGESIGELFF
>TRBV28|TRBJ2-7|NA|many
TGTGCCAGCAGGACCGGGACCTACTCCTACGAGCAGTACTTC
CASRTGTYSYEQYF
>TRBV19|TRBJ2-1|TRBD2|few
TGTGCCAGTAGTAGGGGACTAGCGGGGGGAATTGGCAATGAGCAGTTCTTC
CASSRGLAGGIGNEQFF
>TRBV20-1|TRBJ1-2|TRBD1|few
TGCAGTGCTCCCCAGACAGGGGGAAGCGGCTACACCTTC
CSAPQTGGSGYTF
>TRBV7-2|TRBJ2-1|NA|few
TGTGCCAGCAGTTCTCAAGGACTCTACAATGAGCAGTTCTTC
CASSSQGLYNEQFF
>TRBV6-2/TRBV6-3|TRBJ2-1|NA|NA
TGTGCCAGCAGTTATTCAGCGGTACAGAATGAGCAGTTCTTC
CASSYSAVQNEQFF
>TRBV7-6|TRBJ2-3|TRBD1|NA
TGTGCCAGCAGCCCCCGGGACAGTCTTACTAGCACAGATACGCAGTATTTT
CASSPRDSLTSTDTQYF
>TRBV24-1|TRBJ1-5|TRBD1|NA
TGTGCCACCAGTGATTCTAAGGGACAGGTGAATCAGCCCCAGCATTTT
CATSDSKGQVNQPQHF
>TRBV12-5|TRBJ2-5|NA|NA
TGTGCTAGTGGTTTGGGGCAGGGAGGAGAGACCCAGTACTTC
CASGLGQGGETQYF
>TRBV25-1|TRBJ1-2|NA|NA
TGTGCCAGCAGTGTGACAGGAATCCGAAATGGCTACACCTTC
CASSVTGIRNGYTF
>TRBV20-1|TRBJ2-1|NA|once
TGCAGTGCTAGAGTAGACAAGAGGAATGAGCAGTTCTTC
CSARVDKRNEQFF
>TRBV7-2|TRBJ1-3|NA|few
TGTGCCAGCAGCTTTCGTTTCTCTGGAAACACCATATATTTT
CASSFRFSGNTIYF
>TRBV6-2/TRBV6-3|TRBJ2-1|NA|NA
TGTGCCAGCCTCACCCGGGAGCCCCATGAGCAGTTCTTC
CASLTREPHEQFF
>TRBV7-8|TRBJ1-6|TRBD1|few
TGTGCCAGCAGCCCGGACAGGCCACCCCTCCACTTT
CASSPDRPPLHF
>TRBV28|TRBJ1-1|TRBD1|few
TGTGCCAGCAGTTTAGCCATTACAGGGGACACTGAAGCTTTCTTT
CASSLAITGDTEAFF
>TRBV6-5|TRBJ2-2|NA|few
TGTGCCAGCAGGAACCAGAACACCGGGGAGCTGTTTTTT
CASRNQNTGELFF
>TRBV6-4|TRBJ1-5|NA|NA
TGTGCCAGCAGTGAATTCCAGGGGAGCAATCAGCCCCAGCATTTT
CASSEFQGSNQPQHF
>TRBV11-2|TRBJ2-7|TRBD2|NA
TGTGCCAGCAGCTTCGCCGGGACTAGCGGCTACGAGCAGTACTTC
CASSFAGTSGYEQYF
>TRBV12-3/TRBV12-4|TRBJ2-4|NA|many
TGTGCCAGCAGTCTGGGGCTCAAAGGGATTCAGTACTTC
CASSLGLKGIQYF
>TRBV6-6|TRBJ1-5|TRBD1|NA
TGTGCCAGCAGTTACCAACCGGACAGGGGAAATCAGCCCCAGCATTTT
CASSYQPDRGNQPQHF
>TRBV7-9|TRBJ2-7|NA|NA
TGTGCCAGCAGTCCCAGGGGAGCGGGACCCTACGAGCAGTACTTC
CASSPRGAGPYEQYF
>TRBV7-3|TRBJ2-2|TRBD2|few
TGTGCCAGCAGAAGACTAGCAGGGACCGGGGAGCTGTTTTTT
CASRRLAGTGELFF
>TRBV25-1|TRBJ2-2|NA|few
TGTGCCAGCAGTGAATATGGGGTAACCGGGGAGCTGTTTTTT
CASSEYGVTGELFF